This entry concerns a single T cell receptor (beta chain). Its antigen is still unknown. These data belong to a study of Ad26.COV2.S vaccination and SARS-CoV-2 variants. Libraries were prepared by immunoSEQ multiplex PCR; TCRdb keeps only in-frame clonotypes and omits some of them. The table shows roughly 140,000 clones, with 75% to 90% occurring only once. Regarding the study as a whole: CD8+ and CD4+ T cells specific for spike reportedly responded with substantial breadth after vaccination. TCR breadth and depth estimates may have understated total T cell responses. The study found similar non-spike TCR breadth in vaccine and placebo recipients. Vaccine recipients showed a spike-specific TCR breadth that was higher than in placebo recipients.

Looked up from germline, CDR1 is KGHSH and CDR2 is LQKENI. Trimming removed 3 bases at V and 5 bases at J, with 11 bases between. The CDR3 contains 13 residues. The specimen comprised peripheral blood, sampled after recovery from COVID-19. The TCR comes from a human donor who had recovered from COVID-19. The chain combines TRBV18 with TRBJ2-7, with D perhaps TRBD1 or TRBD2 (5 bases each). The CDR3 here is CASSPGDTDEQYF. The CDR3 nucleotides read TGTGCCAGCTCACCGGGGGATACGGACGAGCAGTACTTC.